A selection of T cell receptor beta chains follows, all from one sample in a study of CXCR3-negative and CXCR3-positive naive CD8 T cells. TCRdb reanalyzed the 5' RACE reads, giving one entry per CDR3 protein sequence and no DNA. Recorded here are about 48,000 distinct CDR3 sequences; the top ten clones represent approximately 16%. Material for sequencing was memory CD8+ T cells from blood. These receptors all stem from a human donor in good health. Some clones in this sample may be carry-over from other donors' samples. Both conserved end residues are part of each CDR3. Not all rows give a size; the values are once, few, many and, for expanded clones, a class.

13 TRBJ2-7 NA TRBV7-6 CASSHMDNYEQYF
14 TRBJ2-1 NA TRBV4-3 CASSQGRGYNEQFF
16 TRBJ2-2 NA TRBV14 CASSQDSRRYPGELFF
16 TRBJ2-2 NA TRBV29-1 CSASDSPLANTGELFF
13 TRBJ1-1 NA TRBV29-1 CSVEDADAAEAFF
13 TRBJ2-5 NA TRBV10-3 CATLSTGEETQYF
14 TRBJ2-1 NA TRBV28 CASKLGGGINEQFF
13 TRBJ2-7 NA TRBV9 CASSADNPYEQYF
14 TRBJ2-7 NA TRBV12-3/TRBV12-4 CASSFAGSGYEQYF
15 TRBJ1-1 NA TRBV4-3 CASSQEMGGPTEAFF
15 TRBJ2-1 NA TRBV20-1 CSASRDRAGSDEQFF
15 TRBJ2-3 NA TRBV4-1 CASSQVLAGEDTQYF
16 TRBJ2-7 NA TRBV4-1 CASSQGRDRGGYEQYF
14 TRBJ2-5 NA TRBV10-3 CAIKSGGVNETQYF
14 TRBJ2-7 NA TRBV12-3/TRBV12-4 CASSFSVSSYEQYF
16 TRBJ1-1 NA TRBV5-1 CASSLADGRLNTEAFF
15 TRBJ2-2 NA TRBV7-2 CASSPSGETTGELFF
16 TRBJ1-1 NA TRBV7-9 CASSLGGRGENTEAFF
14 TRBJ2-7 NA TRBV28 CASSWEGGADEQYF
13 TRBJ2-2 NA TRBV24-1 CATSGAGAGELFF
16 TRBJ1-1 NA TRBV4-1 CASSQVSDQRNTEAFF
14 TRBJ2-7 NA TRBV4-3 CASSQFRGNYEQYF
13 TRBJ2-2 medium-sized TRBV6-4 CASSEGNTGELFF
15 TRBJ1-3 NA TRBV4-3 CASSQGSQPGNTIYF
14 TRBJ2-1 NA TRBV11-2 CASSLGPGDSEQFF
16 TRBJ2-1 NA TRBV7-8 CASSDKAGTEYNEQFF
13 TRBJ2-1 medium-sized TRBV6-4 CASSDSSYNEQFF
11 TRBJ1-1 NA TRBV15 CATRGHRYAFF
14 TRBJ1-2 NA TRBV7-6 CASSLEPGQRGYTF
15 TRBJ1-6 NA TRBV6-5 CASSYEDSYNSPLHF
16 TRBJ2-2 NA TRBV25-1 CASSDATERFTGELFF
17 TRBJ2-7 NA TRBV13 CASSPLGPTGFSYEQYF
15 TRBJ2-1 NA TRBV14 CASSPTGALGNEQFF
11 TRBJ2-1 NA TRBV11-2 CASSAHNEQFF
11 TRBJ2-7 NA TRBV20-1 CSPRRDYEQYF
12 TRBJ1-2 NA TRBV12-3/TRBV12-4 CASSFPSYGYTF
14 TRBJ2-1 NA TRBV5-1 CASSLVSAYNEQFF